This is a list of T cell receptor beta chains from one sample in a study of blood T cell repertoires in COVID-19. This table comes from immunoSEQ multiplex PCR, and its TCRdb copy is limited to in-frame clones, with some not included. The table lists 200,000 to 250,000 clones, 90% of them singletons. Sequenced input: PBMCs or T cells enriched from blood (not recorded which). The receptors derive from a man aged 25 to 45 who had been exposed to COVID-19. Each CDR3 is given with its conserved first and last residue. Fields, in order: J gene, D gene, V gene, clone size, CDR3 DNA, CDR3 protein. The D gene is left open where the match is weak. The size entry is marked missing in some rows and otherwise reads once, few, many or a size class.

>TRBJ2-7|NA|TRBV5-1|NA
TGCGCCAGCAGCTTAGCGACGGTTCCCTCCTACGAGCAGTACTTC
CASSLATVPSYEQYF
>TRBJ2-7|NA|TRBV11-3|once
TGTGCCAGCAGCCAATCCGGCGACAGAACCTACGAGCAGTACTTC
CASSQSGDRTYEQYF
>TRBJ2-7|NA|TRBV1|NA
TGCACCAGCAGCCAAAGGGAGCCCCCTAGCGGGGACCGCAATTCCTACGAGCAGTACTTC
CTSSQREPPSGDRNSYEQYF
>TRBJ2-7|NA|TRBV6-5|few
TGTGCCAGCCTTAAACCGGGCGGGTACGAGCAGTACTTC
CASLKPGGYEQYF
>TRBJ2-3|NA|TRBV4-1|NA
TGCGCCAGCAGCCAACCGACAGATACGCAGTATTTT
CASSQPTDTQYF
>TRBJ2-2|NA|TRBV4-3|NA
TGCGCCAGCAGCCAAGAATTTATTGAACAGCTAAACACCGGGGAGCTGTTTTTT
CASSQEFIEQLNTGELFF
>TRBJ2-1|NA|TRBV2|NA
TGTGCCAGCTTAGGGGGGGCAAGCGAGCAGTTCTTC
CASLGGASEQFF
>TRBJ2-1|NA|TRBV12-3/TRBV12-4|NA
TGTGCCAGCACCCCGAGTGGAGGTAAGGGGTTCTTC
CASTPSGGKGFF
>TRBJ1-2|NA|TRBV6-1|NA
TGTGCCAGCAGTGAAGTCACAGTTCTGTACTATGGCTACACCTTC
CASSEVTVLYYGYTF
>TRBJ2-1|NA|TRBV29-1|NA
TGCAGCGTTCCAGGGGAGAACTACAATGAGCAGTTCTTC
CSVPGENYNEQFF
>TRBJ2-7|NA|TRBV12-3/TRBV12-4|NA
TGTGCCAGCAGTTCAGGCCGCAGGTACGAGCAGTACTTC
CASSSGRRYEQYF
>TRBJ2-3|NA|TRBV6-1|NA
TGTGCCAGCAGTGAGAACAGTTTCACAGATACGCAGTATTTT
CASSENSFTDTQYF
>TRBJ2-1|TRBD1|TRBV3-1/TRBV3-2|NA
TGTGCCAGCAGCCAAGGGACAGGGGGCAGATTCTACAATGAGCAGTTCTTC
CASSQGTGGRFYNEQFF
>TRBJ1-5|TRBD1|TRBV19|NA
TGTGCCACTTCACTAGGACAGGGGGGCATTGCGGGCAATCAGCCCCAGCATTTT
CATSLGQGGIAGNQPQHF
>TRBJ1-6|TRBD1|TRBV2|NA
TGTGCCACGCCCAATGGACAGGGGAATTCACCCCTCCACTTT
CATPNGQGNSPLHF
>TRBJ1-2|NA|TRBV12-3/TRBV12-4|once
TGTGCCAGCAGTCGAGGTCCCTATGGCTACACCTTC
CASSRGPYGYTF
>TRBJ2-3|NA|TRBV3-1/TRBV3-2|NA
TGTGCCAGCAGCCGGTTCCGGGGGGCTAGCACAGATACGCAGTATTTT
CASSRFRGASTDTQYF
>TRBJ2-5|NA|TRBV5-4|NA
TGTGCCAGCAGCTTTTCAGAAACGTACCAAGAGACCCAGTACTTC
CASSFSETYQETQYF
>TRBJ1-2|NA|TRBV7-8|NA
TGTGCCAGCAGCGCACGGGGCGGACAGAGCTATGGCTACACCTTC
CASSARGGQSYGYTF
>TRBJ1-6|TRBD1|TRBV11-3|NA
TGTGCCAGCAGCTTACCTCCCGCCGGACAGGGCGGTATGTATAATTCACCCCTCCACTTT
CASSLPPAGQGGMYNSPLHF
>TRBJ2-3|NA|TRBV4-3|NA
TGCGCCAGCAGCCTCAGAACATTCAGGGGGGAGCGCACAGATACGCAGTATTTT
CASSLRTFRGERTDTQYF
>TRBJ2-1|TRBD1|TRBV14|NA
TGTGCCAGCAGCCAAGTAGGGGGCTACAGTGAGCAGTTCTTC
CASSQVGGYSEQFF
>TRBJ2-5|TRBD2|TRBV10-3|NA
TGTGCCATCAACAGCGGAATAGCGGGGGGCGGGGAGGGAGAGACCCAGTACTTC
CAINSGIAGGGEGETQYF
>TRBJ2-7|NA|TRBV5-4|NA
TGTGCCAGCAGCCGAATGCAGGGAGGTAACGAGCAGTACTTC
CASSRMQGGNEQYF
>TRBJ1-5|TRBD1|TRBV7-8|NA
TGTGCCAGCAGCTTCCGGACAGGGAGGGCCCAGCATTTT
CASSFRTGRAQHF
>TRBJ1-5|NA|TRBV30|NA
TGTGCCTGGAGTGTAACGTCAGGCAATCAGCCCCAGCATTTT
CAWSVTSGNQPQHF
>TRBJ2-1|NA|TRBV4-1|NA
TGCGCCAGCAGTGTCGACGGGGTCAATGAGCAGTTCTTC
CASSVDGVNEQFF
>TRBJ2-3|NA|TRBV4-1|NA
TGCGCCAGCAGCCAGGAGGGAGGTACGCAGTATTTT
CASSQEGGTQYF
>TRBJ2-1|TRBD2|TRBV7-2|NA
TGTGCCAGCAGCCTCGGAACTAGCGGGTACAATGAGCAGTTCTTC
CASSLGTSGYNEQFF
>TRBJ2-5|NA|TRBV6-2/TRBV6-3|NA
TGTGCCAGCAGTCCCTCCCCCGGGACCCAGTACTTC
CASSPSPGTQYF
>TRBJ1-5|NA|TRBV11-3|few
TGTGCCAGCAGCTCCCACCCCGGGACATCTTTTTTACCGCCCCAGCATTTT
CASSSHPGTSFLPPQHF
>TRBJ2-3|NA|TRBV6-1|few
TGTGCCAGCAGTGAACTCACAGATACGCAGTATTTT
CASSELTDTQYF
>TRBJ1-2|NA|TRBV7-8|NA
TGTGCCAGCAGCTTAGAGAGGGTATTAAACTATGGCTACACCTTC
CASSLERVLNYGYTF
>TRBJ2-2|TRBD1|TRBV27|NA
TGTGCCAGCAAACTACGACAGGGTTCTGTCGGGGAGCTGTTTTTT
CASKLRQGSVGELFF
>TRBJ2-3|TRBD2|TRBV2|few
TGTGCCAGCAGTGTCACTAGCGACGATACGCAGTATTTT
CASSVTSDDTQYF
>TRBJ1-2|NA|TRBV6-4|NA
TGTGCCAGCAAACCCCATAATCTAAACTATGGCTACACCTTC
CASKPHNLNYGYTF
>TRBJ1-6|NA|TRBV7-9|NA
TGTGCCAGCAGCAGATCAGGGTTCATGAGGAATTCACCCCTCCACTTT
CASSRSGFMRNSPLHF
>TRBJ1-4|TRBD1|TRBV5-1|once
TGCGCCAGCAGCCGGCTCCGGGACAGGGATGAAAAACTGTTTTTT
CASSRLRDRDEKLFF
>TRBJ1-1|NA|TRBV5-4|NA
TGTGCCAGCAGCTTGGCGGTGAACACTGAAGCTTTCTTT
CASSLAVNTEAFF
>TRBJ1-4|NA|TRBV5-6|NA
TGTGCCAGCAGCTTTGGGGGCAGTATAAATGAAAAACTGTTTTTT
CASSFGGSINEKLFF
>TRBJ1-6|TRBD1|TRBV20-1|NA
TGCAGTGCTAGTTCAGGGCCTCAGGGGGATTCACCCCTCCACTTT
CSASSGPQGDSPLHF
>TRBJ1-5|NA|TRBV6-5|NA
TGTGCCAGCGGGCCCGGAGGAATTCAGCCCCAGCATTTT
CASGPGGIQPQHF